The 6 T cell receptor beta chains presented below share a single source sample, sequenced in a study of blood T cell repertoires in COVID-19. Sequencing used immunoSEQ multiplex PCR; TCRdb keeps in-frame clones, though not all of them. The sample contains about 110,000 clones, about three quarters of which appear only once. Sequenced sample: peripheral blood. All receptors derive from a human donor in a cohort sampled during active or convalescent COVID-19.

The chain employs TRBV28 and TRBJ1-1, with 9 bases aligning to TRBD1. The CDR3 has 15 residues. Germline V gene lookup returns CDR1 MDHEN and CDR2 SYDVKM. V was clipped by 4 bases and J by 5 bases; unmatched bases: 8. The CDR3 DNA sequence: TGTGCCAGCAGTTCGGGACAGGGCGGGAAAACTGAAGCTTTCTTT. Amino acid sequence: CASSSGQGGKTEAFF. The full variable domain, completed using reference TRBV28 and TRBJ1-1, is DVKVTQSSRYLVKRTGEKVFLECVQDMDHENMFWYRQDPGLGLRLIYFSYDVKMKEKGDIPEGYSVSREKKERFSLILESASTNQTSMYLCASSSGQGGKTEAFFGQGTRLTVV.

As DNA, the CDR3 is TGTGCCAGCAGCTTGATAGCGGGGGGCGGAAAACCTAGCACAGATACGCAGTATTTT. This translates into CASSLIAGGGKPSTDTQYF. The chain carries TRBV7-2 and TRBJ2-3, with 10 bases matching TRBD2. This CDR3 has 19 residues. Germline loops: CDR1 SGHTA, CDR2 FQGNSA. The V and J ends lost 3 bases and 0 bases, in that order; junction bases with no gene match: 12. Full variable domain (rest looked up from reference TRBV7-2 and TRBJ2-3): GAGVSQSPSNKVTEKGKDVELRCDPISGHTALYWYRQSLGQGLEFLIYFQGNSAPDKSGLPSDRFSAERTGGSVSTLTIQRTQQEDSAVYLCASSLIAGGGKPSTDTQYFGPGTRLTVL.

V usage is TRBV18 and J usage is TRBJ1-5; a possible D gene is TRBD1 (5 bases). CDR1 is KGHSH and CDR2 is LQKENI in the germline V gene. The CDR3 is 14 amino acids. V was clipped by 2 bases and J by 4 bases, with 9 bases between them. The CDR3 sequence is CASSPSDSNQPQHF. In DNA, the CDR3 is TGTGCCAGCTCACCAAGCGACAGTAATCAGCCCCAGCATTTT. The full variable domain, with the rest looked up from reference TRBV18 and TRBJ1-5, is NAGVMQNPRHLVRRRGQEARLRCSPMKGHSHVYWYRQLPEEGLKFMVYLQKENIIDESGMPKERFSAEFPKEGPSILRIQQVVRGDSAAYFCASSPSDSNQPQHFGDGTRLSIL.

J is TRBJ2-3 and V is TRBV28, with TRBD2 as a possible D gene (5 bases). The CDR3 covers 16 residues. Trimming removed 5 bases from V and 2 bases from J, with 17 bases in between. From germline, CDR1 is MDHEN and CDR2 SYDVKM. CDR3 amino acids: CASSTRTRPITDTQYF. The CDR3 nucleotides are TGTGCCAGCAGTACCAGAACTAGACCTATCACAGATACGCAGTATTTT.

This chain links TRBV2 with TRBJ1-2; no clear D gene. The CDR3 totals 13 residues. Germline loops: CDR1 SNHLY, CDR2 FYNNEI. V lost 6 bases to trimming and J lost 3 bases, with 11 bases between them. CDR3 sequence (DNA): TGTGCCAGCAGGTCCCCCGGGGACTATGGCTACACCTTC. Its protein product is CASRSPGDYGYTF.

The chain links TRBV15 to TRBJ2-2, with D perhaps matching TRBD1 (6 bases). The V end was cut by 9 bases, the J end by 7 bases, with 18 bases between. CDR1 and CDR2 from the germline V gene are LNHNV and YYDKDF (reference sequence). This CDR3 spans 14 amino acids. CDR3 nucleotides: TGTGCCACACGAGGACAGACTTGGAGCGGGGAGCTGTTTTTT. Translated, it gives CATRGQTWSGELFF.